Sequencing of this T cell receptor (beta chain) was carried out in a study of early stage breast cancer tumors. Across the whole study: Of 15 to 20 invasive breast tumors, 11 to 12 were hormone receptor-positive, HER2-negative. Invasive lobular carcinomas made up about 35% of the 12 ER+/PR+/HER2- tumors. Study-wide results and limits: Tumor and normal breast were distinguished via blood comparison in about 90% of the 16 patients.

V lost 6 bases, J lost 4 bases, and 4 bases stayed unmatched. The CDR3 extends over 14 amino acids. Germline lookup yields CDR1 MNHEY and CDR2 SMNVEV (reference sequence). The assay was immunoSEQ multiplex PCR, and TCRdb's table has in-frame clones only and misses some. The table lists about 24,000 clones, over 60% of them singletons. Remarks on this clone: The target antigen is unknown.

This receptor was identified in a person between 55 and 70 years old with breast cancer. Sequencing input: breast tumor tissue. The gene calls are TRBV27 and TRBJ2-2, with 8 bases matching TRBD1. CDR3 residues: CASRGQGLTGELFF. CDR3 nucleotides: TGTGCCAGCAGAGGACAGGGTCTCACCGGGGAGCTGTTTTTT.